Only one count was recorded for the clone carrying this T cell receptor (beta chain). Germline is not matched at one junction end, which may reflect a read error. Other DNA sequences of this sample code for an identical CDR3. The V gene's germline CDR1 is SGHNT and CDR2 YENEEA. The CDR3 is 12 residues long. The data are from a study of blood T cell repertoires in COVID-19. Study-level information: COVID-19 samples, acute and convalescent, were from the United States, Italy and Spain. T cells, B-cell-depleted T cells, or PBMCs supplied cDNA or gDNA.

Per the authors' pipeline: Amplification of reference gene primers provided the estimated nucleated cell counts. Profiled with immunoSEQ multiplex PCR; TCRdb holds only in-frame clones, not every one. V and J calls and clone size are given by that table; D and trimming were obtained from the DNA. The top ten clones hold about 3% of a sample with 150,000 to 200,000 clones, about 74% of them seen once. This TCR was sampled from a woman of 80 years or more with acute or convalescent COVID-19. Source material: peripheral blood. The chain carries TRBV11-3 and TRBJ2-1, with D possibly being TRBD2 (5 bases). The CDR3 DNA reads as TGCGCCAGCAGCTTAACTAGATCTGAGCAGTTCTTC. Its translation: CASSLTRSEQFF.